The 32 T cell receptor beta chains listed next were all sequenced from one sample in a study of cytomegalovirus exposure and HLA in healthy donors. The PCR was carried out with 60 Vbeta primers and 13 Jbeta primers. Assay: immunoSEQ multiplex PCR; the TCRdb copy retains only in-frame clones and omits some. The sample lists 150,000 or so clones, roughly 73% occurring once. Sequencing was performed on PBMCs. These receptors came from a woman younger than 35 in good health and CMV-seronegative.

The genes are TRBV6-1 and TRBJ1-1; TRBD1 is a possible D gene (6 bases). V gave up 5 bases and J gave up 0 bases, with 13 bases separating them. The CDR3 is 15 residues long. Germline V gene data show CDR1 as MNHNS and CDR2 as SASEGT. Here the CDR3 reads CASSQGQSLNTEAFF. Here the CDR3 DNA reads TGTGCCAGCAGTCAAGGACAGTCCTTGAACACTGAAGCTTTCTTT.

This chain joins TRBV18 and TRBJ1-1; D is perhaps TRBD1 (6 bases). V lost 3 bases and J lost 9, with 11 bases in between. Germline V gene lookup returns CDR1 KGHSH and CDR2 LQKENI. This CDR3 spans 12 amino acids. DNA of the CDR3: TGTGCCAGCTCACCTTCGGACAGACAAGCTTTCTTT. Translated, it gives CASSPSDRQAFF.

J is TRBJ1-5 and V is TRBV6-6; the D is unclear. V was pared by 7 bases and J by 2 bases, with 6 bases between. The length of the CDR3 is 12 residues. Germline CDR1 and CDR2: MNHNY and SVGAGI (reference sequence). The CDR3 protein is CASTTGNQPQHF. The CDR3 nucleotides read TGTGCCAGCACCACGGGCAATCAGCCCCAGCATTTT.

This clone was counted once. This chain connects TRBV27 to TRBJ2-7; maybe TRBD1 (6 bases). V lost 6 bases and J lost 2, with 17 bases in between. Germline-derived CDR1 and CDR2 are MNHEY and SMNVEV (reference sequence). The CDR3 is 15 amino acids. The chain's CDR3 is CASREVGTIPYEQYV. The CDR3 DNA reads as TGTGCCAGCAGGGAGGTTGGGACAATTCCCTACGAGCAGTACGTC.

CDR3 amino acids: CASSFGLAGATGELFF. CDR3 DNA: TGTGCCAGCAGCTTCGGACTAGCGGGGGCTACCGGGGAGCTGTTTTTT. The V call is TRBV7-3, the J call TRBJ2-2, with 13 bases that match TRBD2. CDR1 is SGHTA and CDR2 is FQGTGA in the germline V gene. This CDR3 comprises 16 residues. Losses at the gene ends were 3 bases for V and 5 bases for J; bases not matched to a gene: 3.

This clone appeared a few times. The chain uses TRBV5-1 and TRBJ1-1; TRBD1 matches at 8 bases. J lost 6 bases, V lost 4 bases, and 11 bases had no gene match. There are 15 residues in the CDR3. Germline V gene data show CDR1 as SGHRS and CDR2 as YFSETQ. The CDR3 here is CASSTSRTGRSEAFF. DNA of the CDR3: TGCGCCAGCAGCACCTCGAGGACAGGGCGGTCTGAAGCTTTCTTT.

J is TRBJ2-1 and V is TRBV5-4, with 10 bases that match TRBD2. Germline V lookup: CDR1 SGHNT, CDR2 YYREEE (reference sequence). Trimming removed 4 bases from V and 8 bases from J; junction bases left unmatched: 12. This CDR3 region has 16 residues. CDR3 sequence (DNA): TGTGCCAGCAGCCATTTGGAGCGGGAGGGCCGGTATGAGCAGTTCTTC. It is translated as CASSHLEREGRYEQFF.

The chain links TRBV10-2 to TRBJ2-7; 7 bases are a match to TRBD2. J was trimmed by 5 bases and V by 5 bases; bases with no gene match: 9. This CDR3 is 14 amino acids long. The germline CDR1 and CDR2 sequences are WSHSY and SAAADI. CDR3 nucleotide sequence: TGCGCCAGCAGTTCCCCCGGACTAGTGGACGAGCAGTACGTC. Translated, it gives CASSSPGLVDEQYV.

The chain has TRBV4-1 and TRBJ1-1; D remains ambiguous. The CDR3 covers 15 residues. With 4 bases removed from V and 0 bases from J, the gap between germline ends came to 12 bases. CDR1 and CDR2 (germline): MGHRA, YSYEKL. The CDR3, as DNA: TGCGCCAGCAGCCCGGGAGGAAACATGAACACTGAAGCTTTCTTT. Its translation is CASSPGGNMNTEAFF.

CDR3 loop: CASRVSENIQYF. For the CDR3, the DNA is TGTGCCTCTCGGGTTAGCGAAAACATTCAGTACTTC. The rearrangement links TRBV7-2 to TRBJ2-4, with D possibly being TRBD2 (5 bases). CDR3 length: 12 amino acids. Trimming pared 11 bases from V and 5 bases from J, leaving 13 bases between. The germline V gene has CDR1 SGHTA and CDR2 FQGNSA. The whole variable domain, filled in from reference TRBV7-2 and TRBJ2-4, reads GAGVSQSPSNKVTEKGKDVELRCDPISGHTALYWYRQSLGQGLEFLIYFQGNSAPDKSGLPSDRFSAERTGGSVSTLTIQRTQQEDSAVYLCASRVSENIQYFGAGTRLSVL.

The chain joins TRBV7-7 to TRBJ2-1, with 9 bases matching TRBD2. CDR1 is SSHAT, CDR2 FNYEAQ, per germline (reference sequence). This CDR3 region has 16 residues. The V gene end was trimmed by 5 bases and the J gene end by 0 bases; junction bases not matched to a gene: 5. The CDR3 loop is CASSLLAGFSYNEQFF. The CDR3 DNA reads TGTGCCAGCAGCCTCCTAGCGGGATTCTCCTACAATGAGCAGTTCTTC.

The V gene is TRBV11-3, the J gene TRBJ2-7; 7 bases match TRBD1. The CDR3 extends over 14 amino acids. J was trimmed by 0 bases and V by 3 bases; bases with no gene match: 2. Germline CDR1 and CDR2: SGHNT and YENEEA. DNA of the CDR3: TGTGCCAGCAGCTTGAGGGACAGCTCCTACGAGCAGTACGTC. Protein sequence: CASSLRDSSYEQYV.

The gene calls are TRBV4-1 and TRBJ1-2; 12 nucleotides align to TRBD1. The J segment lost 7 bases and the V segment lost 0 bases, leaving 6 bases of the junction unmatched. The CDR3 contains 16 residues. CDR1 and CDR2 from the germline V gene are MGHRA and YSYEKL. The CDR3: CASSQEGGTGGSGYTF. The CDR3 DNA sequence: TGCGCCAGCAGCCAAGAAGGGGGGACAGGGGGCAGTGGCTACACCTTC.

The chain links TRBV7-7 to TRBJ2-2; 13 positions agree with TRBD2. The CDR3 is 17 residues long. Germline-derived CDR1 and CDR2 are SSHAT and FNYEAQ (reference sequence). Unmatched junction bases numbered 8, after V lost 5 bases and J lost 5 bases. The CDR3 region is CASSPGLAGEGTGELFF. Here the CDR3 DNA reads TGTGCCAGCAGCCCTGGACTAGCGGGAGAGGGGACCGGGGAGCTGTTTTTT.

CDR3 loop: CASSLGSSGGETQYF. For the CDR3, the DNA is TGTGCCAGCAGCTTAGGTTCTAGCGGGGGGGAGACCCAGTACTTC. The V gene is TRBV7-6, the J gene TRBJ2-5; TRBD2 matches at 11 bases. V trimming: 1 base; J trimming: 5 bases; junction bases outside the gene matches: 3. This CDR3 comprises 15 residues. CDR1 and CDR2 (germline): SGHVS, FNYEAQ. The variable domain in full, with the rest retrieved from reference TRBV7-6 and TRBJ2-5, is GAGVSQSPRYKVTKRGQDVALRCDPISGHVSLYWYRQALGQGPEFLTYFNYEAQQDKSGLPNDRFSAERPEGSISTLTIQRTEQRDSAMYRCASSLGSSGGETQYFGPGTRLLVL.

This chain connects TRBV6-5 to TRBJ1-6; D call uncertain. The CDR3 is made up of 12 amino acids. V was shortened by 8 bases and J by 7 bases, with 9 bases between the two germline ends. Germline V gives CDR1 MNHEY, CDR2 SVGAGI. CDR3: CASHSPNSPLHF. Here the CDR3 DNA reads TGTGCCAGCCACTCTCCCAATTCACCCCTCCACTTT.

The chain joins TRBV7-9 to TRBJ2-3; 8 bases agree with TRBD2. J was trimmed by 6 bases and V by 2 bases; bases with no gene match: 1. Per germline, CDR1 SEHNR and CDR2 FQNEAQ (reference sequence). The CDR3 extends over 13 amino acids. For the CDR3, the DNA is TGTGCCAGCAGCTTAAGACTAGCGGATACGCAGTATTTT. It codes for CASSLRLADTQYF.

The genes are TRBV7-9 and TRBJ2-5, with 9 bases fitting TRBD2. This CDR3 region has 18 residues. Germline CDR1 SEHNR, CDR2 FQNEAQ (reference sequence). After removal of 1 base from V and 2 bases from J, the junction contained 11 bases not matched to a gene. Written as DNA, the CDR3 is TGTGCCAGCAGCTTAGTGTCCGATTCCGCGGGAGGGCAAGAGACCCAGTACTTC. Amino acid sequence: CASSLVSDSAGGQETQYF.

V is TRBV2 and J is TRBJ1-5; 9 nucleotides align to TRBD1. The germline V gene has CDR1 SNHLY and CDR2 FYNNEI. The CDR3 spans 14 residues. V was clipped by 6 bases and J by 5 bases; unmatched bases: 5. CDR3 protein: CASSGTGWDQPQHF. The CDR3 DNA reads TGTGCCAGCAGCGGGACAGGGTGGGATCAGCCCCAGCATTTT.

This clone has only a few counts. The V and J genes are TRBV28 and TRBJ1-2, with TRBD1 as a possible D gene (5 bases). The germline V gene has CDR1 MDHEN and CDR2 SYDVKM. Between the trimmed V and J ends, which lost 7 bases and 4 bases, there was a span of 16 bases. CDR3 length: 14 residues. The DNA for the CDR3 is TGTGCCAGCATTATGGGAGGGGCCACCTATGGCTACACCTTC. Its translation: CASIMGGATYGYTF.

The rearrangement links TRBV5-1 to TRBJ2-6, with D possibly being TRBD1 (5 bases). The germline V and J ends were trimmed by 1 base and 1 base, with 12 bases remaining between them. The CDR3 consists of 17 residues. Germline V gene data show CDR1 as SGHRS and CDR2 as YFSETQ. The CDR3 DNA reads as TGCGCCAGCAGCTTGAACGCACAGGTTTCTGGGGCCAACGTCCTGACTTTC. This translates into CASSLNAQVSGANVLTF.

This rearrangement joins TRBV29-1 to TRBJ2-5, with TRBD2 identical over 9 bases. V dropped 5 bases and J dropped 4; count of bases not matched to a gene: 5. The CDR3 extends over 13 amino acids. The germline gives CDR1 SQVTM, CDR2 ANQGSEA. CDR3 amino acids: CSVPREGAETQYF. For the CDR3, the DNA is TGCAGCGTTCCGCGGGAGGGGGCAGAGACCCAGTACTTC.

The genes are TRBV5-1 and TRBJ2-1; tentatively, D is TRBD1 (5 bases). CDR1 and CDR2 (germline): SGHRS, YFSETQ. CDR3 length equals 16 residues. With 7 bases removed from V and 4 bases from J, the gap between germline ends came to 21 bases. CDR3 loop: CASAPGSGRPYNEQFF. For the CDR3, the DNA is TGCGCCAGCGCCCCCGGGTCAGGGCGGCCATACAATGAGCAGTTCTTC. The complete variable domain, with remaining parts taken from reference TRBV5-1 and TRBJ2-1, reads KAGVTQTPRYLIKTRGQQVTLSCSPISGHRSVSWYQQTPGQGLQFLFEYFSETQRNKGNFPGRFSGRQFSNSRSEMNVSTLELGDSALYLCASAPGSGRPYNEQFFGPGTRLTVL.

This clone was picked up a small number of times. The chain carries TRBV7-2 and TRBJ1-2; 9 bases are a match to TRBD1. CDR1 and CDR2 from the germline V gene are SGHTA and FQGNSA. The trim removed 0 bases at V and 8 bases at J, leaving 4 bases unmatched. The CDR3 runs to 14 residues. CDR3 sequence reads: CASSLATGGGGYTF. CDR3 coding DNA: TGTGCCAGCAGCTTAGCGACAGGGGGTGGAGGCTACACCTTC.

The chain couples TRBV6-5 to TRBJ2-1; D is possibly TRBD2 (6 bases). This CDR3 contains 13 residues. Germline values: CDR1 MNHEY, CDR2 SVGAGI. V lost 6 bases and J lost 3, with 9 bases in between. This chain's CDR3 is CASRGRLYNEQFF. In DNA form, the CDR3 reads TGTGCCAGCAGGGGGAGGCTCTACAATGAGCAGTTCTTC.

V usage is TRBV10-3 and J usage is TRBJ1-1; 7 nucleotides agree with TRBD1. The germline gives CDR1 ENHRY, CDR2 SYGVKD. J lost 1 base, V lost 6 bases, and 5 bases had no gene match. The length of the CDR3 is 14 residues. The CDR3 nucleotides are TGTGCCATCAGCCAACGGGACAGGAACACTGAAGCTTTCTTT. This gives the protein CAISQRDRNTEAFF.

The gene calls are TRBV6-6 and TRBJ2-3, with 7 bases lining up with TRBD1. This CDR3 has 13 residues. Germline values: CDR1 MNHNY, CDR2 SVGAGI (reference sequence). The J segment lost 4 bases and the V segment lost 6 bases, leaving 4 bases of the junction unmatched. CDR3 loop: CASSRQGADTQYF. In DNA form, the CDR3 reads TGTGCCAGCAGCAGACAGGGTGCAGATACGCAGTATTTT.

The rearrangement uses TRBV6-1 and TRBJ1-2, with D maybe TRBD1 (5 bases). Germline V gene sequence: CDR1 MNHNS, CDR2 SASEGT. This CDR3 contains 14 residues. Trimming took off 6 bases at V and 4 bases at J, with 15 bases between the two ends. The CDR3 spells CASSTAGLAYGYTF. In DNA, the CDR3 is TGTGCCAGCAGCACCGCGGGACTGGCCTATGGCTACACCTTC.

The CDR3 spells CASSQGTGYEKLFF. For the CDR3, the DNA is TGCGCCAGCAGCCAAGGGACAGGGTATGAAAAACTGTTTTTT. The V and J genes are TRBV4-3 and TRBJ1-4, with 8 bases fitting TRBD1. Looked up from germline, CDR1 is LGHNA and CDR2 is YSLEER. Germline trimming cut 1 base from V and 6 bases from J; bases unmatched to any gene: 1. This CDR3 comprises 14 residues.

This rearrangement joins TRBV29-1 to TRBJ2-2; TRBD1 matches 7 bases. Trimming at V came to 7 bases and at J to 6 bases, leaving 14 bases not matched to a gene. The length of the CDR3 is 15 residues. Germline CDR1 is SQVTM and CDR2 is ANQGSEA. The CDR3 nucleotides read TGCAGCGGGACGGGACAGATAGTTTGGGCCGGGGAGCTGTTTTTT. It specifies CSGTGQIVWAGELFF.

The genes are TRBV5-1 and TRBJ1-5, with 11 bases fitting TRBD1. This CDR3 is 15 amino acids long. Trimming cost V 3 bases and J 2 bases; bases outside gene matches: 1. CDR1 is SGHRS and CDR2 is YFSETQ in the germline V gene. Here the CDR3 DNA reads TGCGCCAGCAGCTGGACAGGGGGCGGCAATCAGCCCCAGCATTTT. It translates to CASSWTGGGNQPQHF.

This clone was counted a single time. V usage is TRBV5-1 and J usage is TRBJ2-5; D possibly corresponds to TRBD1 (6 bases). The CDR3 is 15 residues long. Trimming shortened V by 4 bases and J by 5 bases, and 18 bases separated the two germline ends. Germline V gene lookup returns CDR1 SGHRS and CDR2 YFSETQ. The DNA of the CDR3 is TGCGCCAGCAGCATTCGGACAGCCTCCGAGGAGACCCAGTACTTC. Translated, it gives CASSIRTASEETQYF.